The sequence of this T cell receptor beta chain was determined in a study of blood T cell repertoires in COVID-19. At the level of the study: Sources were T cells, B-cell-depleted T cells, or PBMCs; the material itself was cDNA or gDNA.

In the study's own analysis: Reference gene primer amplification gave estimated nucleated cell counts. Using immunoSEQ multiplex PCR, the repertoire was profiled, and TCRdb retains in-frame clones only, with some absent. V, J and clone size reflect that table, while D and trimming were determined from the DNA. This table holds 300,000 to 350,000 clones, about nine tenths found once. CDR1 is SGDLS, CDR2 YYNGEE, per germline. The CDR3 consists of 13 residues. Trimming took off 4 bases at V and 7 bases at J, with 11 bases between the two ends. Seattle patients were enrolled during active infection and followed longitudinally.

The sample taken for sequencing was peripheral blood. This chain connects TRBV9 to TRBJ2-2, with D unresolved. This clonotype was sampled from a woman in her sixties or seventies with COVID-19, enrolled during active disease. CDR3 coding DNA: TGTGCCAGCAGCCGAGCCGGTTACGGGGAGCTGTTTTTT. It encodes CASSRAGYGELFF.